This T cell receptor (beta chain) was found in a study of cytomegalovirus exposure and HLA in healthy donors. Study background: Genotyping showed roughly 86% of fewer than 500 donors falling in the Caucasian-associated ancestry cluster.

Notes on this clone: What it binds is not known.

Germline V gene sequence: CDR1 MGHRA, CDR2 YSYEKL. V lost 1 base to trimming and J lost 4 bases; unmatched junction nucleotides: 8. The CDR3 covers 16 residues. Overall study results and limits: In presence/absence analyses, roughly uniform sequencing depth across donors was assumed.

Each donor's status was that of a healthy bone marrow donor. Both 60 Vbeta primers and 13 Jbeta primers went into the PCR. Clones were sequenced by immunoSEQ multiplex PCR, and TCRdb holds only the in-frame ones, with some missing. The table counts roughly 120,000 clones; around 3.6% lies in the top ten. The genes are TRBV4-1 and TRBJ2-5; 8 nucleotides align to TRBD2. Material for sequencing was PBMCs. The TCR comes from a young man in good health and CMV-seronegative. CDR3 bases: TGCGCCAGCAGCCAAGGAACTAGCGGAGGCGGAGAGACCCAGTACTTC. Protein product: CASSQGTSGGGETQYF.